This passage covers 28 T cell receptor beta chains from one sample sequenced in a study of blood T cell repertoires in COVID-19. Clones were sequenced by immunoSEQ multiplex PCR, and TCRdb holds only the in-frame ones, with some missing. Among around 200,000 clones listed, about 85% were seen once. Sequencing was performed on peripheral blood. These receptors were obtained from a man in his thirties or forties with acute or convalescent COVID-19.

This chain connects TRBV28 to TRBJ2-6; D unresolved. V was shortened by 1 base and J by 0 bases, with 7 bases between the two germline ends. Germline CDR1 is MDHEN and CDR2 is SYDVKM. The CDR3 has 16 residues. The CDR3 DNA is TGTGCCAGCAGTTTATTACAGAGCTCTGGGGCCAACGTCCTGACTTTC. As protein: CASSLLQSSGANVLTF.

The J gene is TRBJ2-1, the V gene TRBV5-1; TRBD2 matches at 10 bases. Per the germline V gene, CDR1 is SGHRS and CDR2 is YFSETQ. Trimming cost V 4 bases and J 7 bases; bases outside gene matches: 5. This CDR3 has 14 residues. CDR3 DNA: TGCGCCAGCAGCCAGGGACTAGCGTCGAATGAGCAGTTCTTC. Its translation: CASSQGLASNEQFF.

This chain connects TRBV9 to TRBJ1-1; 7 bases are a match to TRBD1. Looked up from germline, CDR1 is SGDLS and CDR2 is YYNGEE. J was trimmed by 11 bases and V by 3 bases; bases with no gene match: 13. This CDR3 contains 14 residues. The CDR3 sequence: CASSARLTGTVAFF. CDR3 in DNA: TGTGCCAGCAGCGCGAGACTTACCGGGACAGTGGCTTTCTTT.

V usage is TRBV18 and J usage is TRBJ2-7, with TRBD2 identical over 7 bases. The V segment lost 2 bases and the J segment 5 bases; nucleotides outside the gene matches: 3. This CDR3 region has 13 residues. The germline gives CDR1 KGHSH, CDR2 LQKENI. The CDR3 DNA follows: TGTGCCAGCTCACCATGGGAGGGTGACGAGCAGTACTTC. Translating gives CASSPWEGDEQYF.

The chain employs TRBV2 and TRBJ1-1; a weak D match, TRBD1 (5 bases). The CDR3 runs 13 residues. Germline CDR1 is SNHLY and CDR2 is FYNNEI. V was cut by 7 bases and J by 3 bases, with 12 bases left in between. CDR3 DNA sequence: TGTGCCAGCACCCTAAGCAGGGACACTGAAGCTTTCTTT. This sequence encodes CASTLSRDTEAFF.

The chain carries TRBV29-1 and TRBJ1-5; 9 nucleotides agree with TRBD1. Per the germline V gene, CDR1 is SQVTM and CDR2 is ANQGSEA. This CDR3 is 13 amino acids long. V lost 4 bases, J lost 8 bases, and 6 bases stayed unmatched. The CDR3 sequence: CSVAGGQGEPQHF. The DNA of the CDR3 is TGCAGCGTTGCCGGGGGACAGGGAGAGCCCCAGCATTTT.

This clone was detected once. The rearrangement joins TRBV5-1 to TRBJ2-4; a possible D gene is TRBD1 (5 bases). The CDR3 extends over 16 amino acids. The germline V gene encodes CDR1 SGHRS and CDR2 YFSETQ. The germline V and J ends were trimmed by 7 bases and 0 bases, with 17 bases remaining between them. The CDR3 DNA reads TGCGCCAGCGGACCAGGGATATTCGTAGCCAAAAACATTCAGTACTTC. This codes for CASGPGIFVAKNIQYF.

The chain couples TRBV9 to TRBJ1-4; the match to TRBD1 covers 8 bases. Germline V gene sequence: CDR1 SGDLS, CDR2 YYNGEE. The CDR3 totals 14 residues. The junction had 6 bases not matched to a gene; V was cut back by 3 bases and J by 8 bases. CDR3 coding DNA: TGTGCCAGCAGCGCGGGACAGGTTGACGAAAAACTGTTTTTT. Its protein is CASSAGQVDEKLFF.

The gene calls are TRBV3-1 (or the pseudogene TRBV3-2) and TRBJ2-4, with D uncertain. Trimming shortened V by 2 bases and J by 3 bases, and 11 bases separated the two germline ends. CDR1 and CDR2 (germline): LGHDT, YNNKEL (reference sequence). CDR3 length: 15 residues. The CDR3 DNA sequence: TGTGCCAGCAGCCAATATAGCTCAGACAAAAACATTCAGTACTTC. It specifies CASSQYSSDKNIQYF.

The chain joins TRBV27 to TRBJ1-6; 8 bases map to TRBD1. V lost 7 bases, J lost 7 bases, and 15 bases stayed unmatched. The CDR3 length is 17 residues. Germline-derived CDR1 and CDR2 are MNHEY and SMNVEV (reference sequence). The CDR3 bases are TGTGCCAGCAAGGGCAGGGGGCCGAACCTTGTGAATTCACCCCTCCACTTT. Translating gives CASKGRGPNLVNSPLHF.

As DNA, the CDR3 is TGTGCCAGCTCAGCGACTAGCGGGAGCTTCAATGAGCAGTTCTTC. Its translation: CASSATSGSFNEQFF. The chain employs TRBV18 and TRBJ2-1; TRBD2 aligns across 12 bases. V dropped 5 bases and J dropped 6; count of bases not matched to a gene: 5. This CDR3 is 15 amino acids long. In germline, CDR1 is KGHSH, CDR2 LQKENI.

The rearrangement links TRBV6-1 to TRBJ2-7; D is possibly TRBD2 (5 bases). Germline V gene sequence: CDR1 MNHNS, CDR2 SASEGT. The CDR3 has 15 amino acids. V was cut by 3 bases and J by 2 bases, with 14 bases left in between. CDR3: CASSETQKTTYEQYF. CDR3 DNA sequence: TGTGCCAGCAGTGAGACTCAGAAGACTACCTACGAGCAGTACTTC.

V and J are TRBV12-3 or TRBV12-4 and TRBJ1-1; D not resolved. Trimming cost V 7 bases and J 1 base, with 10 bases left between them. The CDR3 runs 13 residues. As DNA, the CDR3 is TGTGCCAGCATGAGAAGTAGGAACACTGAAGCTTTCTTT. Amino acid sequence: CASMRSRNTEAFF.

The CDR3 sequence is CASSHSGANEKLFF. The DNA for the CDR3 is TGCGCCAGCAGCCACAGCGGGGCCAATGAAAAACTGTTTTTT. The J gene is TRBJ1-4, the V gene TRBV5-1; perhaps TRBD1 as D (5 bases). The germline gives CDR1 SGHRS, CDR2 YFSETQ. V was trimmed by 4 bases and J by 5 bases, leaving 12 bases between them. The CDR3 contains 14 residues.

J is TRBJ1-2 and V is TRBV7-2; 11 bases fit TRBD1. CDR1 is SGHTA and CDR2 is FQGNSA in the germline V gene. V gave up 3 bases and J gave up 7 bases; unmatched junction bases: 13. CDR3 size: 17 residues. In DNA, the CDR3 is TGTGCCAGCAGCTTTTCCGGGACAGGGGGTTTATTAGGTGGCTACACCTTC. Protein: CASSFSGTGGLLGGYTF.

The rearrangement joins TRBV3-1 (or the pseudogene TRBV3-2) to TRBJ2-7; D may be TRBD2 (5 bases). Trimming shortened V by 10 bases and J by 6 bases, and 16 bases separated the two germline ends. Germline CDR1 and CDR2: LGHDT and YNNKEL (reference sequence). This CDR3 has 12 residues. The CDR3 here is CATGNEGREQYF. The DNA for the CDR3 is TGTGCCACGGGAAATGAAGGGCGCGAGCAGTACTTC.

This rearrangement joins TRBV18 to TRBJ1-1; no definite D call. This CDR3 is 13 amino acids long. Deletions cut 1 base from V and 6 bases from J, with 9 bases between. The germline V gene encodes CDR1 KGHSH and CDR2 LQKENI. The CDR3 DNA is TGTGCCAGCTCACCACTGGAACGGGCTGAAGCTTTCTTT. This codes for CASSPLERAEAFF.

The chain links TRBV5-1 to TRBJ2-5; weak D call: TRBD1 (6 bases). The CDR3 totals 18 residues. Germline CDR1 is SGHRS and CDR2 is YFSETQ. V shed 3 bases and J shed 0 bases, with 21 bases lying between them. This chain's CDR3 is CASSYLARQRDNQETQYF. DNA for the CDR3: TGCGCCAGCAGCTATCTTGCCCGTCAACGGGACAACCAAGAGACCCAGTACTTC. Using reference TRBV5-1 and TRBJ2-5 for the parts outside the CDR3, the full variable domain is KAGVTQTPRYLIKTRGQQVTLSCSPISGHRSVSWYQQTPGQGLQFLFEYFSETQRNKGNFPGRFSGRQFSNSRSEMNVSTLELGDSALYLCASSYLARQRDNQETQYFGPGTRLLVL.

The V gene is TRBV7-9, the J gene TRBJ1-1, with 7 positions matching TRBD1. Trimming removed 4 bases from V and 1 base from J; junction bases left unmatched: 9. The CDR3 runs 16 residues. Per the germline V gene, CDR1 is SEHNR and CDR2 is FQNEAQ (reference sequence). CDR3 in amino acids: CASSSPPGTANTEAFF. In DNA form, the CDR3 reads TGTGCCAGCAGCTCCCCCCCCGGGACAGCGAACACTGAAGCTTTCTTT.

This chain joins TRBV2 and TRBJ2-1; D may be TRBD2 (7 bases). There are 13 residues in the CDR3. V lost 8 bases and J lost 4, with 12 bases in between. Germline assignment: CDR1 SNHLY and CDR2 FYNNEI. The CDR3 DNA sequence: TGTGCCAGCGGGGGGGCCCGGTACAATGAGCAGTTCTTC. As protein: CASGGARYNEQFF.

The chain employs TRBV3-1 (or the pseudogene TRBV3-2) and TRBJ2-2, with 11 nucleotides matching TRBD2. J gave up 5 bases and V 1 base, and 6 bases lay outside the gene matches. This CDR3 spans 17 amino acids. CDR1 is LGHDT, CDR2 YNNKEL, per germline (reference sequence). The CDR3 nucleotides read TGTGCCAGCAGCCAAGTTCTAGCGGGGGGAAGAACCGGGGAGCTGTTTTTT. Its translation is CASSQVLAGGRTGELFF.

The chain couples TRBV3-1 (or the pseudogene TRBV3-2) to TRBJ2-2; TRBD2 matches at 16 bases. V lost 4 bases and J lost 7; bases outside the gene matches: 6. The CDR3 has 17 residues. Germline CDR1 is LGHDT and CDR2 is YNNKEL (reference sequence). The CDR3 reads CASSPGLAGGRGGELFF. CDR3 nucleotides: TGTGCCAGCAGCCCGGGACTAGCGGGAGGGCGTGGCGGGGAGCTGTTTTTT.

This sequence joins TRBV7-8 and TRBJ1-5; 7 bases are a match to TRBD1. The CDR3 extends over 15 amino acids. Germline trimming cut 6 bases from V and 0 bases from J; bases unmatched to any gene: 5. Germline V gene lookup returns CDR1 SGHVS and CDR2 FQNEAQ. CDR3 residues: CASSYRTGSNQPQHF. Here the CDR3 DNA reads TGTGCCAGCAGTTATAGGACAGGTAGCAATCAGCCCCAGCATTTT.

The chain is built from TRBV30 and TRBJ1-2; possibly TRBD1 for D (5 bases). CDR3 length: 12 amino acids. The germline V and J ends were trimmed by 8 bases and 0 bases, with 10 bases remaining between them. Germline V CDR1 and CDR2: GTSNPN, SVGIG (reference sequence). For the CDR3, the DNA is TGTGCCCAGATCAGGGCTAACTATGGCTACACCTTC. Amino acid sequence: CAQIRANYGYTF.

V usage is TRBV7-9 and J usage is TRBJ2-7; TRBD1 matches at 7 bases. V was pared by 3 bases and J by 0 bases, with 5 bases of the junction left unmatched. The CDR3 extends over 15 amino acids. CDR1 is SEHNR, CDR2 FQNEAQ, per germline (reference sequence). The CDR3 loop reads CASSFRTGLSYEQYF. The CDR3 DNA reads as TGTGCCAGCAGCTTCCGGACAGGCCTCTCCTACGAGCAGTACTTC.

V gene TRBV6-5 combines with J gene TRBJ2-7, with 11 nucleotides matching TRBD2. Germline CDR1 and CDR2: MNHEY and SVGAGI. With 0 bases clipped from V and 12 bases from J, the junction kept 10 bases outside the gene matches. This CDR3 is built from 15 residues. This CDR3 reads CASSYSLTSGGFWYF. The CDR3 DNA is TGTGCCAGCAGTTACTCTTTAACTAGCGGGGGCTTCTGGTACTTC.

The sample holds a few counts of this clone. V and J are TRBV11-2 and TRBJ1-1, with 7 bases matching TRBD1. CDR1 is SGHAT, CDR2 FQNNGV, per germline. The length of the CDR3 is 13 residues. V gave up 5 bases and J gave up 7 bases; unmatched junction bases: 7. Here the CDR3 reads CASSVRDSVEAFF. Written as DNA, the CDR3 is TGTGCCAGCAGCGTCCGGGACAGTGTTGAAGCTTTCTTT.

The chain links TRBV6-5 to TRBJ2-7; D is ambiguous. Germline V gene data show CDR1 as MNHEY and CDR2 as SVGAGI. The V gene lost 4 bases and the J gene lost 0 bases, with 7 bases spanning the gap. This CDR3 has 13 residues. The CDR3 loop reads CASSFIRSYEQYF. CDR3 in DNA: TGTGCCAGCAGTTTTATCCGCTCCTACGAGCAGTACTTC.